This is a list of T cell receptor beta chains from one sample in a study of blood T cell repertoires in COVID-19. The protocol was immunoSEQ multiplex PCR, while the TCRdb copy is restricted to in-frame clones and leaves out a portion. The sample carries about 29,000 clones, over 70% recorded once. The material sequenced was peripheral blood. All receptors come from a woman aged 70-85 years with active or convalescent COVID-19. CDR3s leave out the opening cysteine and the closing phenylalanine or tryptophan. Clone size is stated in some rows and not others, as once, few, many or a class when expanded.

clone size	V gene	CDR3 protein
.	TRBV7-2	ASSLVAGGGVQY
.	TRBV4-3	ASSQGIGRGSNEQF
.	TRBV5-1	ASSLLGGGSTDTQY
.	TRBV5-1	ASRYLVEGGEQY
.	TRBV6-6	ATRLEGTSNQPQH
.	TRBV10-3	ATRDSQFGNTIY
once	TRBV7-2	ASSLGGGVSYNSPLH
.	TRBV28	ASSIYRGTGTEAF
.	TRBV6-5	ATSVGQGNYGYT
.	TRBV7-2	ASSLALGGLGYT
once	TRBV7-8	ASTESQGNNQPQH
.	TRBV19	ASSNDRGSDTQY
.	TRBV24-1	ATSDRTRSEQY
.	TRBV4-3	ASSQFLSSGNTEAF
.	TRBV19	ASSSQYRGFGEAF
.	TRBV19	ATGNGLADGGETQY
once	TRBV27	ASSAYSGKAF
once	TRBV4-3	ASSQGQATHTEAF
.	TRBV28	ASSLGEETQY
.	TRBV5-1	ASSLTGAPFSTDTQY
.	TRBV6-2/TRBV6-3	ASSYRRGLAGGLAKNIQY
once	TRBV5-8	ASSPRLAGGY
few	TRBV29-1	SARDRGGSAEAF
.	TRBV27	ASSPGLGDSPLH
.	TRBV6-2/TRBV6-3	ASSQAGFNYGYT
.	TRBV28	ASSLWASGALQETQY
.	TRBV9	ASSGYRGQGNYGYT
few	TRBV14	ASSQRQGNGYT
.	TRBV6-2/TRBV6-3	ASSDLDYYEQY
.	TRBV5-4	ASSLLAGGGTGELF
.	TRBV30	AWSSGISNQPQH
.	TRBV4-3	ASSQLQGYGYT
.	TRBV12-3/TRBV12-4	ASSLMGRGGYT
.	TRBV11-2	ASSFSGRTDTQY
.	TRBV5-1	ASSLTSGGAIEQY
.	TRBV6-6	ASKAGTGAPLH
once	TRBV6-2/TRBV6-3	ASSDFTGITNYGYT
.	TRBV5-1	ASRKPTGINTGELF
.	TRBV5-1	ASSRRTGDEQY
few	TRBV7-9	ASTLDRTQY
.	TRBV4-3	ASSSNTGGYEQY
.	TRBV5-4	ASSRAGGRETQY
.	TRBV6-5	ASSSSGGEQF
.	TRBV19	ASSIEQGVAGANVLT
.	TRBV19	ASSGGVDTEAF
.	TRBV28	ASSKISWKQASTDTQY
.	TRBV20-1	SASTADHNEQF
.	TRBV5-1	ASSLLQGNTGELF
.	TRBV5-6	ASSFLSWGAGELF
once	TRBV5-6	ASSLVGQGFPNTEAF
.	TRBV28	ASNEVAEYEQY
.	TRBV5-4	ASSLAGTSGLAGETQY
few	TRBV27	ASSRGAGLTYEQY
once	TRBV4-3	ASSHRTGSPNYGYT
.	TRBV13	ASSSRLRVNTEAF
.	TRBV2	ASSLRVGYGYT
.	TRBV10-3	AISDGRNTEAF
.	TRBV6-2/TRBV6-3	ASSQGQGLSSWTNEQF
.	TRBV4-1	ASSQEVGLAGGKSTDTQY